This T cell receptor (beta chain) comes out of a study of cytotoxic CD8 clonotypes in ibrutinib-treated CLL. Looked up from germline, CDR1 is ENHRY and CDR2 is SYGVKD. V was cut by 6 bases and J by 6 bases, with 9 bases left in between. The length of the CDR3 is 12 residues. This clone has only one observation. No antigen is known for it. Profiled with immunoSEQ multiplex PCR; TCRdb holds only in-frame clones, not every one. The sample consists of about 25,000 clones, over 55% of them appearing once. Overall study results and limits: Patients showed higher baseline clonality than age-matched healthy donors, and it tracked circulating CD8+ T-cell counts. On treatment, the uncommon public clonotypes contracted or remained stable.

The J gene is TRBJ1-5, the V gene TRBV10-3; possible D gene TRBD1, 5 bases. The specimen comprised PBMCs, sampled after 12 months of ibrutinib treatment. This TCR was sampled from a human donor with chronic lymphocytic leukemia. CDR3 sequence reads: CAIRGDSQPQHF. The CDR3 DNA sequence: TGTGCCATCAGGGGAGACAGTCAGCCCCAGCATTTT.